The sequence of this T cell receptor beta chain was determined in a study of siplizumab effects on memory and regulatory T cells (dated by TCRdb to 2018 to 2020). In terms of the full investigation: The effect of the anti-CD2 antibody siplizumab on alloreactive T-cell subsets was examined in allogeneic mixed lymphocyte reactions constructed from human PBMCs.

Library construction relied on the immunoSEQ multiplex PCR assay. About 9.9 x 10^4 TCR templates per sample were assayed by the deep sequencing platform. Genomic DNA extracted from sorted T cells was used for TCRbeta CDR3 sequencing. The study's processing was this. The R programming language was used for clonal analysis of the TCRbeta CDR3 data. Alloreactive CD4+ and CD8+ clones were identified by comparing unstimulated samples to CFSE-low samples taken after the reaction. Alloreactive CD4+ clones were assigned to regulatory or non-regulatory origin by matching sequences to sorted unstimulated Treg and non-Treg repertoires. In its TCRdb copy, this immuneACCESS table keeps in-frame sequences only and misses some clones. Where compared with another copy, unresolved V genes explain less than half of these, and the others have no known cause. That table gives V, J and clone size, and the DNA gave D and trimming. Here the sample has about 100,000 clones; 91% occur a single time. 0.13% to 0.15% of the sample goes to the ten largest clones.

Overall study results and their limits: Unstimulated naive T cells appeared to be more diverse than memory T cells, and naive cells seemed to make a substantial contribution to the alloresponse. In reactions with siplizumab, an average of 68.8% of mappable alloreactive CD4+ clones were Treg-derived, compared with about 27% in control reactions. Because sequences at frequencies below about 10^-5 were poorly captured, only a minor fraction of alloreactive clones could be mapped back to unstimulated subsets. No functional confirmation was obtained for the suppressive function of proliferating Tregs from siplizumab cultures. About 75-96% of proliferating CD4+ or CD8+ clones could not be given a naive or memory phenotype. The cumulative frequency of alloreactive sequences traceable to unstimulated CD4+ memory T cells was significantly reduced by siplizumab.

Sorted unstimulated T cells and proliferating T cells recovered from mixed lymphocyte reactions were subjected to TCRbeta CDR3 sequencing. Fresh whole blood from 9 to 11 HLA-typed healthy donors was used to isolate PBMCs. The germline V gene yields MGHRA for CDR1 and YSYEKL for CDR2. Spanning cysteine to phenylalanine, the CDR3 consists of 16 amino acids. Only CDR3 DNA remains: 48 bases, in frame from the first base. The V end gives up 2 bases and the J end 5 bases, leaving 5 bases in the junction not matched to a gene. Notes on this clone: Its antigen specificity is not known. Base quality data are lacking; no much larger clone is found one base away.

Specimen: CD4+ T cells sorted from blood. The source is a human donor in good health. This chain joins TRBV4-1 to TRBJ2-1, with 11 bases aligning to TRBD2. DNA sequence: TGCGCCAGCAGCCAAAGCCTAGCGGGGGGCCACAATGAGCAGTTCTTC. Its protein reads: CASSQSLAGGHNEQFF.